This T cell receptor (beta chain) comes out of a study of human T cells and chemical hapten exposure (dated by TCRdb to about 2021). The study in broad terms: For sensitization, 2% DPC in acetone was applied to a 2 cm by 2 cm area of upper inner arm skin. Weekly therapeutic DPC doses were additionally applied to the scalp of patients throughout the approximately 25-week study period. Patch testing on the upper back used Finn chambers containing 0.01% DPC, with scoring done after 6 days according to International Contact Dermatitis Research Group standards. The patient cohort, mostly female, included alopecia areata with under or over 50% scalp involvement, alopecia totalis and alopecia universalis. Libraries were combined into a pool for sequencing, and differences in TCR yield between samples came mainly from small differences in library volumes within the pool. The study tracked peripheral blood TCR repertoire changes in vivo during primary and secondary sensitization to the hapten diphenylcyclopropenone (DPC) in alopecia patients. Blood was sampled from patients pre-sensitization (week 0) and at 2, 6 and about 24 weeks after DPC sensitization. Blood for TCR sequencing was provided by twenty-nine alopecia patients at one to four time points (pre-sensitization, 2, 6 and 24 weeks).

On this clonotype: The antigen it recognizes is unknown. No much larger clonotype is one base removed from it; base qualities were not supplied.

The CDR3 spans 13 residues, from the cysteine through the phenylalanine. Only CDR3 DNA remains: 39 bases, in frame from the first base. CDR1 MNHNY and CDR2 SVGAGI are derived from the germline V gene (reference sequence). From V the trimming removes 2 bases and from J it removes 11 bases, while the gene matches leave 8 bases of the junction unaccounted for. Library construction relied on RACE. Sequenced on a NextSeq 500. Library preparation attached unique molecular identifiers to individual cDNA molecules for quantitative, reproducible TCR counting. For every blood RNA sample, sequencing covered both the TCR alpha and TCR beta chains. The source study handled its data this way. The median number of TCRs per sample was over 95,000, ranging from roughly 23,224 to 700,000. V, J and CDR3 annotation of the TCR reads was carried out using the Decombinator software suite. For PS versus PT1 abundance plots, all samples were subsampled to the same number of TCRs (28,000). TCRs were defined as expanded if absent before sensitization and observed at least eight times at the 2-week time point. TCRdb handled the public reads itself, with Q25 trimming in fastp and clone calling in MiXCR, and kept productive beta chains. All rows with the same CDR3 protein become a single entry with the most common DNA and genes. TCRdb, rather than the study authors, made the V and J calls. Here the sample has 240,000 or so distinct CDR3 sequences; more than 6.5% occur a single time. 2% to 3% of the sample goes to the ten largest clones.

The investigation overall reported the following: Repeated subsampling changed both the strength of the expansion versus patch-test correlation and the threshold at which that correlation became significant. Patch test score correlated positively with the number of PT1 expanded TCRs, reaching significance at thresholds 8, 16 and 32 but not at 4. Significantly more large CDR3 similarity clusters were formed by expanded TCRs than by pre-sensitization or healthy control sets, consistent with antigen-driven responses. Alopecia, a presumed autoimmune disease, was present in all patients, so the immune response of the patients might differ from that of healthy individuals. No change with DPC sensitization was found in the number of TCRs above 1 in 1000 frequency, and no evidence of global repertoire structure alterations was found.

This specimen's time point label, interpreted: pre-sensitization, week 0. Interpreted using the paper, the treatment or condition label stands for: therapeutic diphenylcyclopropenone sensitization with weekly scalp DPC. Blood at each patch-test visit was drawn before the patch test was applied. Patients were considered eligible if aged 18 to 70, diagnosed with alopecia and deemed suitable for DPC therapy, and patients were excluded if pregnant. Total RNA was extracted from unfractionated whole blood collected in Tempus Blood RNA tubes. Sequenced material: whole blood, taken in connection with sensitization to the hapten diphenylcyclopropenone (DPC). This sequence was found in a woman in her thirties or forties with alopecia areata. Some clones in this sample may be carry-over from other donors' samples. The V and J genes are TRBV6-6 and TRBJ1-1; TRBD1 lines up with 7 middle nucleotides. The CDR3 region reads CASSYMQGGDAFF. The DNA sequence reads TGTGCCAGCAGTTACATGCAGGGGGGCGATGCTTTCTTT.